The 27 T cell receptor beta chains presented below share a single source sample, sequenced in a study of regulatory T cells in long-lasting Graves disease. Arm-PCR of CDR3 regions and iRepertoire HTBI primers were used to build TCR beta libraries. One entry per CDR3 protein results from TCRdb running MiXCR on the multiplex PCR reads. The repertoire has hundreds of thousands of distinct CDR3 sequences, 20% to 25% of them found once; the top ten carry roughly 14%. Time point noted: persistent/refractory GD, antithyroid drugs over 5 years with positive TRAb. PBMCs provided the RNA from which the TCR library was made. The sequencing here drew on peripheral blood mononuclear cells (PBMCs), taken when the disease was refractory, from a patient treated with antithyroid drugs. The receptors originated from a female donor with Graves disease.

J is TRBJ1-6 and V is TRBV5-4; D is uncertain. Germline CDR1 SGHNT, CDR2 YYREEE (reference sequence). Trimming removed 3 bases from V and 1 base from J, with 8 bases in between. This CDR3 comprises 15 residues. The DNA for the CDR3 is TGTGCCAGCAGCTCCCCTGCGTCCTATAATTCACCCCTCCACTTT. It is translated as CASSSPASYNSPLHF.

This clonotype has at least ten counts. This chain links TRBV27 with TRBJ1-2; the D is unclear. In germline, CDR1 is MNHEY, CDR2 SMNVEV (reference sequence). The CDR3 is 15 amino acids. V was cut by 0 bases and J by 7 bases, with 15 bases left in between. The CDR3, as DNA: TGTGCCAGCAGTTTATCGACCGCAAATCGGGGTGGCTACACCTTC. This sequence encodes CASSLSTANRGGYTF.

This clonotype was observed many times. J is TRBJ2-5 and V is TRBV29-1; 7 nucleotides match TRBD1. In germline, CDR1 is SQVTM, CDR2 ANQGSEA. Germline trimming cut 6 bases from V and 5 bases from J; bases unmatched to any gene: 12. The CDR3 length is 14 residues. This CDR3 reads CSVARSTGAETQYF. The CDR3 DNA reads TGCAGCGTCGCCCGAAGTACAGGGGCGGAGACCCAGTACTTC. The full variable domain, with the rest looked up from reference TRBV29-1 and TRBJ2-5, is SAVISQKPSRDICQRGTSLTIQCQVDSQVTMMFWYRQQPGQSLTLIATANQGSEATYESGFVIDKFPISRPNLTFSTLTVSNMSPEDSSIYLCSVARSTGAETQYFGPGTRLLVL.

Points on this clonotype: One junction end disagrees with the germline gene, perhaps due to a read error. The V gene is TRBV18, the J gene TRBJ1-4; D unclear. The V gene's germline CDR1 is KGHSH and CDR2 LQKENI. The CDR3 sequence is 13 residues long. This chain's CDR3 is CASSTGNNEKLSF. CDR3 DNA: TGTGCCAGCTCAACGGGCAATAATGAAAAACTGTCTTTT.

The CDR3 region is CASSPGTSGRHVYEQYF. The CDR3 DNA sequence: TGTGCCAGCAGCCCGGGGACTAGCGGGAGGCACGTCTACGAGCAGTACTTC. V gene TRBV3-1 combines with J gene TRBJ2-7, with TRBD2 identical over 15 bases. The CDR3 is made up of 17 amino acids. With V trimmed by 4 bases and J by 3 bases, 7 bases remained unmatched. The germline gives CDR1 LGHDT, CDR2 YNNKEL (reference sequence).

This clonotype showed up just a few times. The genes are TRBV15 and TRBJ1-2; no reliable D call. V was pared by 1 base and J by 0 bases, with 12 bases between. Germline lookup yields CDR1 LNHNV and CDR2 YYDKDF (reference sequence). This CDR3 is built from 16 residues. DNA of the CDR3: TGTGCCACCAGCAGAGGTATGCAGGCCGCTAACTATGGCTACACCTTC. Protein product: CATSRGMQAANYGYTF.

There are many counts of this clonotype. The chain employs TRBV6-2 or TRBV6-3 and TRBJ2-7, with TRBD1 identical over 7 bases. Germline loops: CDR1 MNHEY, CDR2 SVGEGT. V shed 6 bases, J shed 2 bases, and the junction held 10 bases outside the gene matches. The CDR3 has 15 residues. The CDR3 coding sequence is TGTGCCAGCAGACACAGTAGGCAGGGGGCCTACGAGCAGTACTTC. This sequence encodes CASRHSRQGAYEQYF.

About this clonotype itself: This CDR3 is missing its conserved last phenylalanine or tryptophan, likely due to a read error. The genes are TRBV7-9 and TRBJ1-5; D may be TRBD1 (5 bases). CDR3 size: 12 residues. Trimming stripped 6 bases from V and 5 bases from J, with 8 bases between. Germline V gene sequence: CDR1 SEHNR, CDR2 FQNEAQ (reference sequence). CDR3 sequence reads: CASSDSYQPQHL. CDR3 coding DNA: TGTGCCAGCAGTGACAGTTATCAGCCCCAGCATCTT.

V and J are TRBV5-1 and TRBJ1-1; no definite D call. V was trimmed by 1 base and J by 1 base, leaving 11 bases between them. Germline V lookup: CDR1 SGHRS, CDR2 YFSETQ. This CDR3 is 15 amino acids long. The CDR3 region is CASSLTGPENTEAFF. The CDR3 DNA sequence: TGCGCCAGCAGCTTGACCGGACCGGAGAACACTGAAGCTTTCTTT.

In the case of this clonotype: This likely comes from a read error, as the CDR3 has no conserved phenylalanine or tryptophan at its end. The V gene is TRBV12-3 or TRBV12-4, the J gene TRBJ1-2, with D perhaps matching TRBD1 (5 bases). The germline V and J ends were trimmed by 3 bases and 2 bases, with 7 bases remaining between them. The CDR3 covers 13 residues. The CDR3 loop reads CASSLDTNYGYTS. CDR3 in DNA: TGTGCCAGCAGTTTGGACACAAACTATGGCTACACCTCC.

The chain has TRBV27 and TRBJ2-7; D is perhaps TRBD2 (7 bases). The CDR3 runs to 15 residues. The germline V gene has CDR1 MNHEY and CDR2 SMNVEV (reference sequence). Trimming cost V 1 base and J 1 base, with 11 bases left between them. The CDR3 nucleotides are TGTGCCAGCAGTTTATATGGGGGGGCTTCCTACGAGCAGTACTTC. Encoded protein: CASSLYGGASYEQYF.

This clonotype has a count of ten or more. This chain uses TRBV2 with TRBJ1-1, with TRBD1 as a possible D gene (5 bases). V shed 11 bases and J shed 2 bases, with 15 bases lying between them. The V gene's germline CDR1 is SNHLY and CDR2 FYNNEI. The CDR3 runs 13 residues. CDR3 region: CAVPGRANTEAFF. The CDR3 nucleotides read TGTGCCGTCCCAGGGAGGGCAAACACTGAAGCTTTCTTT.

This rearrangement joins TRBV29-1 to TRBJ1-4; D call uncertain. Deletions cut 0 bases from V and 9 bases from J, with 14 bases between. Germline V gene sequence: CDR1 SQVTM, CDR2 ANQGSEA. The CDR3 has 14 residues. The CDR3 sequence is CSVEDESGPQKLFF. The CDR3, as DNA: TGCAGCGTTGAAGATGAGTCAGGCCCACAAAAACTGTTTTTT.

This CDR3 reads CASSYSGGGGREKLFF. CDR3 in DNA: TGTGCCAGCAGTTACTCCGGGGGGGGAGGAAGGGAAAAACTGTTTTTT. This sequence joins TRBV6-5 and TRBJ1-4, with TRBD1 as a possible D gene (5 bases). Trimming removed 0 bases at V and 8 bases at J, with 16 bases between. There are 16 residues in the CDR3. Germline lookup yields CDR1 MNHEY and CDR2 SVGAGI.

J is TRBJ2-7 and V is TRBV12-3 or TRBV12-4; 7 bases are shared with TRBD1. The CDR3 contains 15 residues. With V trimmed by 5 bases and J by 1 base, 8 bases remained unmatched. The CDR3 DNA reads TGTGCCAGCAGTCCTCCGGGACAGATTTCCTACGAGCAGTACTTC. It translates to CASSPPGQISYEQYF.

This clonotype was observed many times. This chain uses TRBV30 with TRBJ2-5; 7 bases align to TRBD2. V gave up 8 bases and J gave up 3 bases; unmatched junction bases: 3. This CDR3 contains 11 residues. Germline V gene lookup returns CDR1 GTSNPN and CDR2 SVGIG (reference sequence). CDR3 DNA sequence: TGTGCCAACGGGAGGAAAGAGACCCAGTACTTC. Protein sequence: CANGRKETQYF.

For this clonotype: This may stem from a read error, because a much larger clone lies one nucleotide away. It is likely a read error, because the conserved phenylalanine at the end of the CDR3 is missing. J is TRBJ2-7 and V is TRBV15; D unresolved. The CDR3 runs 13 residues. The germline V gene encodes CDR1 LNHNV and CDR2 YYDKDF (reference sequence). V was clipped by 2 bases and J by 6 bases, with 11 bases between them. The CDR3 DNA is TGTGCCACCAGCAGACTGACCACCGCCGAGCAGTACCTC. It translates to CATSRLTTAEQYL.

This chain connects TRBV20-1 to TRBJ1-1; D possibly corresponds to TRBD1 (5 bases). Germline V gives CDR1 DFQATT, CDR2 SNEGSKA (reference sequence). V lost 3 bases and J lost 5, with 22 bases in between. There are 16 residues in the CDR3. The CDR3 DNA follows: TGCAGTGCTAGTTCGGGTCGAAGTGGGGGGAAAACTGAAGCTTTCTTT. Translated, it gives CSASSGRSGGKTEAFF.

The V and J genes are TRBV19 and TRBJ1-5; D possibly corresponds to TRBD1 (5 bases). Germline CDR1 and CDR2: LNHDA and SQIVND (reference sequence). The CDR3 is 15 amino acids. V lost 6 bases and J 5 bases, leaving 17 bases between the germline ends. The CDR3 DNA is TGTGCCAGTAGCCGTGAGACCCCGGGGGATCAGCCCCAGCATTTT. Its translation is CASSRETPGDQPQHF.

At least ten counts were recorded for this clonotype. This chain uses TRBV6-1 with TRBJ2-7; 8 bases align to TRBD2. From germline, CDR1 is MNHNS and CDR2 SASEGT. Germline trimming cut 5 bases from V and 4 bases from J; bases unmatched to any gene: 10. This CDR3 is 15 amino acids long. In DNA form, the CDR3 reads TGTGCCAGCAGTAACGAGCGGGAGATCGAGTACGAGCAGTACTTC. Amino acids: CASSNEREIEYEQYF.

This clonotype appeared many times. The chain combines TRBV24-1 with TRBJ1-1, with unresolved D. CDR3 length: 13 residues. The V gene lost 7 bases and the J gene lost 1 base, with 9 bases spanning the gap. CDR1 and CDR2 from the germline V gene are KGHDR and SFDVKD. The CDR3 loop reads CATRSSGNTEAFF. In DNA form, the CDR3 reads TGTGCCACCAGAAGCTCGGGGAACACTGAAGCTTTCTTT.

A word on this clonotype: Only one base separates this from a far larger clonotype, so it likely reflects a read error. The chain recombines TRBV10-3 with TRBJ2-5; D ambiguous. Trimming stripped 5 bases from V and 2 bases from J, with 12 bases between. This CDR3 is built from 14 residues. From germline, CDR1 is ENHRY and CDR2 SYGVKD. CDR3 region: CAISPGRLQETQYF. The CDR3 nucleotides read TGTGCCATCAGTCCTGGACGGTTACAAGAGACCCAGTACTTC.

This clonotype was seen repeatedly, ten times or more. The gene calls are TRBV28 and TRBJ2-5; weak D call: TRBD1 (5 bases). Germline CDR1 is MDHEN and CDR2 is SYDVKM. This CDR3 comprises 13 residues. The germline V and J ends were trimmed by 1 base and 5 bases, with 8 bases remaining between them. The CDR3 bases are TGTGCCAGCAGTTTATTAGGGGTGGAGACCCAGTACTTC. This translates into CASSLLGVETQYF.

This clonotype has ten or more counts. The rearrangement links TRBV27 to TRBJ1-2; TRBD1 matches at 9 bases. This CDR3 has 15 amino acids. CDR1 is MNHEY, CDR2 SMNVEV, per germline (reference sequence). The junction had 12 bases not matched to a gene; V was cut back by 5 bases and J by 8 bases. In DNA form, the CDR3 reads TGTGCCAGCAGTCCTCTGCTGACAGGGGGTGGAGGCTACACCTTC. Encoded protein: CASSPLLTGGGGYTF.

The rearrangement joins TRBV30 to TRBJ1-1, with 12 bases that match TRBD1. After removal of 0 bases from V and 5 bases from J, the junction contained 4 bases not matched to a gene. Germline CDR1 is GTSNPN and CDR2 is SVGIG (reference sequence). CDR3 length: 15 amino acids. DNA for the CDR3: TGTGCCTGGAGTGTCGGGACAGGGGGCTGGACTGAAGCTTTCTTT. This sequence encodes CAWSVGTGGWTEAFF.

The CDR3 region has the DNA TGTGCCAGCAGCTCCTCCGACGGGGTGGTTGAGCAGTTCTTC. Translated, it gives CASSSSDGVVEQFF. This rearrangement joins TRBV7-9 to TRBJ2-1; D might be TRBD2 (5 bases). CDR1 SEHNR and CDR2 FQNEAQ come from the germline V gene (reference sequence). This CDR3 contains 14 residues. V was clipped by 4 bases and J by 9 bases, with 16 bases between them.

Of note for this clonotype: A much larger clone differs from this one at a single base, so this may be a read error. CDR3 sequence: CASETSGSKWQFF. The CDR3 DNA sequence: TGTGCCAGCGAGACTAGCGGGAGTAAGTGGCAGTTCTTC. This chain connects TRBV2 to TRBJ2-1; 12 bases line up with TRBD2. The CDR3 contains 13 residues. J was trimmed by 12 bases and V by 8 bases; bases with no gene match: 8. CDR1 and CDR2 from the germline V gene are SNHLY and FYNNEI.